The 27 T cell receptor beta chains reported below all come from one sample, sequenced in a study of CD8 T cells in ankylosing spondylitis. In TCRdb, the 5' RACE reads were re-called with MiXCR into one record per CDR3 protein. The sample holds 200,000 to 300,000 distinct CDR3 sequences, about 9.1% seen once. Specimen: blood, either unsorted or a sorted T cell fraction (not recorded which). These receptors originate from a male donor with ankylosing spondylitis or in good health (not recorded which).

The chain joins TRBV12-3 or TRBV12-4 to TRBJ2-3, with 9 nucleotides matching TRBD1. The J segment lost 3 bases and the V segment lost 6 bases, leaving 7 bases of the junction unmatched. This CDR3 is 15 amino acids long. The CDR3 is CASSYGQGYTDTQYF. The CDR3 bases are TGTGCCAGCAGCTACGGACAGGGGTATACAGATACGCAGTATTTT.

This clonotype was seen at least ten times. The rearrangement links TRBV9 to TRBJ2-7, with 9 bases fitting TRBD2. This CDR3 has 16 amino acids. The germline CDR1 and CDR2 sequences are SGDLS and YYNGEE. The junction had 8 bases not matched to a gene; V was cut back by 2 bases and J by 2 bases. The CDR3 is CASSVEASGATYEQYF. DNA for the CDR3: TGTGCCAGCAGCGTGGAAGCTAGCGGGGCCACCTACGAGCAGTACTTC.

The V call is TRBV7-2, the J call TRBJ2-1; tentatively, D is TRBD1 or TRBD2 (5 bases each). Trimming removed 4 bases from V and 5 bases from J, with 21 bases in between. The CDR3 runs 17 residues. Germline V gives CDR1 SGHTA, CDR2 FQGNSA. In nucleotides, the CDR3 is TGTGCCAGCAGCTACCTCCCCGGGACCGTCGGGAACAATGAGCAGTTCTTC. This translates into CASSYLPGTVGNNEQFF.

This sequence joins TRBV20-1 and TRBJ2-7; perhaps D is TRBD1 or TRBD2 (5 bases each). Germline V gives CDR1 DFQATT, CDR2 SNEGSKA (reference sequence). The CDR3 runs to 13 residues. The V gene lost 3 bases and the J gene lost 7 bases, with 16 bases spanning the gap. CDR3 sequence (DNA): TGCAGTGCTAGCCCTCGGGACCCGACTGAGCAGTACTTC. This gives the protein CSASPRDPTEQYF.

In its sample, this clonotype was seen a few times. V usage is TRBV6-2 or TRBV6-3 and J usage is TRBJ2-7; 11 positions agree with TRBD2. CDR1 is MNHEY and CDR2 is SVGEGT in the germline V gene. The CDR3 is 16 amino acids. Trimming cost V 5 bases and J 3 bases; bases outside gene matches: 9. The CDR3 here is CASSRASSGGLYEQYF. CDR3 nucleotide sequence: TGTGCCAGCAGTCGCGCCTCTAGCGGGGGGCTCTACGAGCAGTACTTC.

About this clonotype itself: It may be a read error: a sequence one base away is much more abundant. The V gene is TRBV3-1, the J gene TRBJ2-2; 7 positions agree with TRBD1. CDR1 LGHDT and CDR2 YNNKEL come from the germline V gene (reference sequence). The CDR3 has 17 residues. CDR3 nucleotide sequence: TGTGCCAGCTGCCAGGGGAACCAGGGGGTTAAGGCCGGGGAGCTGTTTTTT. Translation: CASCQGNQGVKAGELFF.

This clonotype has a handful of counts. The chain couples TRBV18 to TRBJ1-5, with D unclear. Trimming cost V 0 bases and J 0 bases, with 9 bases left between them. The CDR3 runs to 16 residues. The V gene's germline CDR1 is KGHSH and CDR2 LQKENI. The CDR3 loop is CASSPPGRHSNQPQHF. Here the CDR3 DNA reads TGTGCCAGCTCACCACCAGGAAGACATAGCAATCAGCCCCAGCATTTT. Complete variable domain (other parts from reference TRBV18 and TRBJ1-5): NAGVMQNPRHLVRRRGQEARLRCSPMKGHSHVYWYRQLPEEGLKFMVYLQKENIIDESGMPKERFSAEFPKEGPSILRIQQVVRGDSAAYFCASSPPGRHSNQPQHFGDGTRLSIL.

This clonotype was detected many times. The CDR3 sequence: CSVPTGRADEQYF. The CDR3, as DNA: TGCAGTGTTCCGACAGGAAGAGCCGACGAGCAGTACTTC. The chain couples TRBV20-1 to TRBJ2-7, with D maybe TRBD1 (6 bases). Trimming removed 7 bases from V and 5 bases from J, with 18 bases in between. The CDR3 has 13 residues. The germline gives CDR1 DFQATT, CDR2 SNEGSKA (reference sequence).

The CDR3 protein is CSGTPGQSNTEAFF. The CDR3 region has the DNA TGCAGCGGAACGCCGGGACAGTCGAACACTGAAGCTTTCTTT. This chain links TRBV29-1 with TRBJ1-1, with TRBD1 matching 7 bases. V dropped 7 bases and J dropped 1; count of bases not matched to a gene: 9. The length of the CDR3 is 14 residues. Germline V lookup: CDR1 SQVTM, CDR2 ANQGSEA.

This clonotype was observed at least ten times. The chain couples TRBV5-6 to TRBJ1-5; D remains ambiguous. V shed 4 bases and J shed 4 bases, with 12 bases lying between them. The CDR3 is 14 residues long. In germline, CDR1 is SGHDT, CDR2 YYEEEE. CDR3 sequence: CASSLVRGNQPQHF. CDR3 bases: TGTGCCAGCAGCCTCGTCAGAGGGAATCAGCCCCAGCATTTT.

This clonotype has more than one count but fewer than ten. The rearrangement links TRBV20-1 to TRBJ2-1; D uncertain. Germline V gene lookup returns CDR1 DFQATT and CDR2 SNEGSKA (reference sequence). V was clipped by 3 bases and J by 4 bases, with 7 bases between them. The length of the CDR3 is 12 residues. The CDR3 DNA sequence: TGCAGTGCTAGTAGGGTTTACAATGAGCAGTTCTTC. Amino acid sequence: CSASRVYNEQFF.

This clonotype occurred many times. This CDR3 reads CASSPTGPGELFF. The DNA of the CDR3 is TGTGCCAGCAGTCCTACAGGGCCCGGGGAGCTGTTTTTT. The chain is built from TRBV11-3 and TRBJ2-2; D might be TRBD1 (6 bases). Germline CDR1 is SGHNT and CDR2 is YENEEA. The CDR3 runs to 13 residues. V was cut by 6 bases and J by 6 bases, with 11 bases left in between. Supplemented by reference TRBV11-3 and TRBJ2-2, the full variable domain reads EAGVVQSPRYKIIEKKQPVAFWCNPISGHNTLYWYLQNLGQGPELLIRYENEEAVDDSQLPKDRFSAERLKGVDSTLKIQPAELGDSAVYLCASSPTGPGELFFGEGSRLTVL.

In its sample, this clonotype was seen many times. The chain combines TRBV3-1 with TRBJ1-1; D call uncertain. Germline CDR1 LGHDT, CDR2 YNNKEL (reference sequence). The CDR3 extends over 13 amino acids. V lost 0 bases to trimming and J lost 6 bases, with 8 bases between them. CDR3 DNA: TGTGCCAGCAGCCAAGAGGATTCGTCTGAAGCTTTCTTT. Its protein product is CASSQEDSSEAFF. Full variable domain (remainder filled in from reference TRBV3-1 and TRBJ1-1): DTAVSQTPKYLVTQMGNDKSIKCEQNLGHDTMYWYKQDSKKFLKIMFSYNNKELIINETVPNRFSPKSPDKAHLNLHINSLELGDSAVYFCASSQEDSSEAFFGQGTRLTVV.

This clonotype was picked up many times. J is TRBJ2-3 and V is TRBV27, with D perhaps given as TRBD1 or TRBD2 (5 bases each). With 3 bases removed from V and 11 bases from J, the gap between germline ends came to 21 bases. The CDR3 runs 15 residues. In germline, CDR1 is MNHEY, CDR2 SMNVEV (reference sequence). The CDR3 sequence is CASSFGGMAVGKQYF. As DNA, the CDR3 is TGTGCCAGCAGTTTTGGGGGAATGGCCGTAGGGAAGCAGTATTTT.

In its sample, this clonotype was seen many times. The CDR3 bases are TGTGCCAGCAGTGACGTGGCAGGGGGGGATACGCAGTATTTT. Its protein product is CASSDVAGGDTQYF. The V and J genes are TRBV12-3 or TRBV12-4 and TRBJ2-3, with D possibly TRBD1 on 7 matching bases. With 5 bases removed from V and 6 bases from J, the gap between germline ends came to 15 bases. This CDR3 is 14 amino acids long.

The sample holds many counts of this clonotype. This chain joins TRBV20-1 and TRBJ1-1; no firm D call. CDR1 DFQATT and CDR2 SNEGSKA come from the germline V gene (reference sequence). There are 15 residues in the CDR3. V was shortened by 0 bases and J by 2 bases, with 13 bases between the two germline ends. The CDR3 region has the DNA TGCAGTGCTAGAGATTCTACTTCTATTAACACTGAAGCTTTCTTT. Translating it yields CSARDSTSINTEAFF.

The table lists this clonotype with many counts. This rearrangement joins TRBV7-2 to TRBJ1-2, with unresolved D. Trimming removed 0 bases from V and 4 bases from J, with 3 bases in between. This CDR3 is 12 amino acids long. Germline assignment: CDR1 SGHTA and CDR2 FQGNSA. The CDR3 DNA reads TGTGCCAGCAGCTTAGCCACCTATGGCTACACCTTC. This translates into CASSLATYGYTF.

Ten or more counts support this clonotype. V gene TRBV5-1 combines with J gene TRBJ1-2, with TRBD1 matching 10 bases. The CDR3 totals 14 residues. Germline CDR1 and CDR2: SGHRS and YFSETQ. Trimming at V came to 3 bases and at J to 7 bases, leaving 6 bases not matched to a gene. This CDR3 is CASSSGTGESGYTF. In DNA, the CDR3 is TGCGCCAGCAGCTCTGGGACAGGGGAGAGTGGCTACACCTTC. Using reference TRBV5-1 and TRBJ1-2 for the parts outside the CDR3, the full variable domain is KAGVTQTPRYLIKTRGQQVTLSCSPISGHRSVSWYQQTPGQGLQFLFEYFSETQRNKGNFPGRFSGRQFSNSRSEMNVSTLELGDSALYLCASSSGTGESGYTFGSGTRLTVV.

This clonotype was found many times. This chain uses TRBV14 with TRBJ2-5; a weak D match, TRBD1 (6 bases). The length of the CDR3 is 15 residues. V was shortened by 4 bases and J by 5 bases, with 17 bases between the two germline ends. CDR1 and CDR2 from the germline V gene are SGHDN and FVKESK. CDR3 nucleotides: TGTGCCAGCAGCCTAGGGCCGGGACACGGGGAGACCCAGTACTTC. Protein: CASSLGPGHGETQYF.

This clonotype was seen ten or more times. The V call is TRBV29-1, the J call TRBJ1-1; D is unresolved. Looked up from germline, CDR1 is SQVTM and CDR2 is ANQGSEA. The CDR3 contains 13 residues. The V gene lost 6 bases and the J gene lost 1 base, with 12 bases spanning the gap. The CDR3 loop is CSVAGGRNTEAFF. The CDR3 region has the DNA TGCAGCGTCGCAGGAGGCAGGAACACTGAAGCTTTCTTT. Filled out from reference TRBV29-1 and TRBJ1-1, the complete variable domain reads SAVISQKPSRDICQRGTSLTIQCQVDSQVTMMFWYRQQPGQSLTLIATANQGSEATYESGFVIDKFPISRPNLTFSTLTVSNMSPEDSSIYLCSVAGGRNTEAFFGQGTRLTVV.

V usage is TRBV11-2 and J usage is TRBJ2-3; 8 bases fit TRBD2. The CDR3 sequence is 15 residues long. J was trimmed by 0 bases and V by 3 bases; bases with no gene match: 2. Per the germline V gene, CDR1 is SGHAT and CDR2 is FQNNGV. In DNA, the CDR3 is TGTGCCAGCAGCTTCTCGGGGGGGAGCACAGATACGCAGTATTTT. Translated: CASSFSGGSTDTQYF.

The table lists this clonotype with many counts. The genes are TRBV4-3 and TRBJ2-7; weak D call: TRBD2 (5 bases). Germline V gene lookup returns CDR1 LGHNA and CDR2 YSLEER. Trimming stripped 0 bases from V and 3 bases from J, with 15 bases between. The CDR3 contains 16 residues. CDR3 region: CASSQDRGGGYYEQYF. The CDR3 region has the DNA TGCGCCAGCAGCCAAGATCGAGGAGGCGGATACTACGAGCAGTACTTC.

This clonotype was seen a few times. This sequence joins TRBV7-2 and TRBJ1-2; D ambiguous. The germline gives CDR1 SGHTA, CDR2 FQGNSA. This CDR3 is built from 14 residues. V lost 4 bases to trimming and J lost 3 bases, with 12 bases between them. CDR3 coding DNA: TGTGCCAGCAGCTCGCCAACCGGGGACTATGGCTACACCTTC. This gives the protein CASSSPTGDYGYTF.

Ten or more counts support this clonotype. V usage is TRBV15 and J usage is TRBJ2-3, with 8 positions matching TRBD2. There are 13 residues in the CDR3. V was clipped by 7 bases and J by 6 bases; unmatched bases: 6. Germline CDR1 is LNHNV and CDR2 is YYDKDF (reference sequence). The CDR3 is CATKRGGLDTQYF. Here the CDR3 DNA reads TGTGCCACCAAACGGGGGGGCTTGGATACGCAGTATTTT. The full variable domain, completed using reference TRBV15 and TRBJ2-3, is DAMVIQNPRYQVTQFGKPVTLSCSQTLNHNVMYWYQQKSSQAPKLLFHYYDKDFNNEADTPDNFQSRRPNTSFCFLDIRSPGLGDTAMYLCATKRGGLDTQYFGPGTRLTVL.

This clonotype was detected many times. The chain links TRBV5-5 to TRBJ2-7; D not resolved. The germline CDR1 and CDR2 sequences are SGHKS and YYEKEE (reference sequence). V gave up 0 bases and J gave up 4 bases, with 11 bases separating them. The CDR3 contains 14 residues. CDR3 protein: CASSLGLGPYEQYF. In DNA form, the CDR3 reads TGTGCCAGCAGCTTGGGGTTAGGACCTTACGAGCAGTACTTC. The variable domain in full, completed from reference TRBV5-5 and TRBJ2-7, reads DAGVTQSPTHLIKTRGQQVTLRCSPISGHKSVSWYQQVLGQGPQFIFQYYEKEERGRGNFPDRFSARQFPNYSSELNVNALLLGDSALYLCASSLGLGPYEQYFGPGTRLTVT.

This clonotype was seen repeatedly, ten times or more. The chain couples TRBV15 to TRBJ2-7; D is possibly TRBD1 or TRBD2 (5 bases each). Germline-derived CDR1 and CDR2 are LNHNV and YYDKDF (reference sequence). The CDR3 has 13 amino acids. Trimming left V 7 bases short and J 2 bases short, with 12 bases between. The CDR3 DNA sequence: TGTGCCACCAAGGGACCCGCCACCTACGAGCAGTACTTC. Its translation is CATKGPATYEQYF.

Ten or more counts support this clonotype. CDR3 loop: CASSFGNEQYF. In DNA form, the CDR3 reads TGTGCCAGCAGCTTTGGAAACGAGCAGTACTTC. V usage is TRBV7-9 and J usage is TRBJ2-7; D gene ambiguous. Germline V lookup: CDR1 SEHNR, CDR2 FQNEAQ (reference sequence). Trimming removed 3 bases from V and 5 bases from J, with 5 bases in between. The CDR3 loop spans 11 amino acids.